This note documents a single TCR beta chain sequence. Its antigen is not identified. The validation cohort, a group of 100 to 150 subjects, included the donors and was separate from the roughly 600-subject first cohort. The data were taken from a study of cytomegalovirus exposure and HLA in healthy donors. The wider study: The 500 to 850 first-cohort repertoires and the approximately 110 validation repertoires shared the same platform, a later analysis reported.

Profiled with immunoSEQ multiplex PCR; TCRdb holds only in-frame clones, not every one. Among about 62,000 clones listed, 95% were seen once. Study-wide results and limits: It was confirmed in vitro that a few of the CMV-associated chains were specific for CMV antigens. Most TCR sequences were rare, but some public TCRs occurred in many donors.

The sample taken for sequencing was PBMCs. This clonotype was obtained from a woman aged 18-30 years in good health and CMV-seropositive.

In DNA form, the CDR3 reads TGCGCCAGCAGCCAAGATTCAGGGGTTGGGGAAAAACTGTTTTTT. Protein product: CASSQDSGVGEKLFF. The chain is built from TRBV4-1 and TRBJ1-4, with D perhaps matching TRBD1 (6 bases). The CDR3 sequence is 15 residues long. Germline CDR1 reads MGHRA; CDR2 reads YSYEKL. The V end lost 0 bases, the J end lost 8 bases, and 13 bases lay between the germline ends.